This entry is about one T cell receptor (beta chain). What it binds is unknown. The data are from a study of blood T cells in healthy people across ages. A J-beta primer mix and a sample-barcoded 5' primer were used in a second PCR of roughly 6 to 12 cycles. TCRdb called the 5' RACE reads again in MiXCR, with one record for every CDR3 protein. The sample has around 1,800,000 distinct CDR3 sequences, about two fifths seen once. Study-wide findings and caveats: Roughly linearly, TCR beta diversity per million T cells fell as age increased.

The receptor was derived from a human donor in good health. Sequenced material: blood.

The CDR3 sequence is CASSWGAHTEAFF. CDR3 nucleotide sequence: TGTGCCAGCAGCTGGGGAGCGCACACTGAAGCTTTCTTT. The chain is built from TRBV5-4 and TRBJ1-1; D unresolved. V lost 3 bases to trimming and J lost 3 bases, with 9 bases between them. This CDR3 has 13 residues. Germline assignment: CDR1 SGHNT and CDR2 YYREEE (reference sequence).